A selection of T cell receptor beta chains follows, all from one sample in a study of CD8 T cells in ankylosing spondylitis. TCRdb reprocessed the 5' RACE reads with MiXCR, giving one entry per CDR3 protein. The top ten hold over 15% of the sample, which has under 850,000 distinct CDR3 sequences, around 20% seen once. Source material: blood, either unsorted or a sorted T cell fraction (not recorded which). Receptors were obtained from a male donor with ankylosing spondylitis. The CDR3 runs from the conserved cysteine through the conserved F or W.

V gene,J gene,CDR3 protein
TRBV20-1,TRBJ1-1,CSARDLGTGVTEAFF
TRBV7-8,TRBJ2-2,CASTHISAGELFF
TRBV27,TRBJ1-6,CASSEQPYNSPLHF
TRBV20-1,TRBJ1-4,CSARDIAGDNEKLFF
TRBV5-1,TRBJ2-7,CASSKQAGAPYEQYF
TRBV11-2,TRBJ2-7,CASRRTGPHEQYF
TRBV7-9,TRBJ1-2,CASSTSPFTGGYTF
TRBV6-5,TRBJ1-1,CASSYTYTGLAWPEAFF
TRBV3-1,TRBJ2-7,CASSPGIVGGLAYEQYF
TRBV12-3/TRBV12-4,TRBJ2-7,CASSSGSEQYF
TRBV20-1,TRBJ1-1,CSAPRTSAEAFF
TRBV29-1,TRBJ2-1,CSVGLEPYNEQFF
TRBV4-2,TRBJ2-5,CASSQGLWPQETQYF
TRBV5-1,TRBJ2-1,CASSLAVDHINEQFF
TRBV5-5,TRBJ2-1,CASSLLGDRLREQFF
TRBV4-1,TRBJ2-7,CASSQDPPRLSYEQYF
TRBV7-9,TRBJ1-1,CASSLAQGRNTEAFF
TRBV3-1,TRBJ1-2,CASSPRDRGHGYTF